This T cell receptor (beta chain) was retrieved from a study of blood T cell repertoires in COVID-19. Study details: The United States, Italy and Spain were the sources of the acute and convalescent COVID-19 samples. T cells, B-cell-depleted T cells, or PBMCs provided the cDNA or gDNA that served as material.

In the original workflow: Estimates of nucleated cell counts were drawn from the amplification of reference gene primers. Sequencing was performed with immunoSEQ multiplex PCR; in TCRdb, only in-frame clones are kept and a portion is missing. For V, J and clone size, that table is used; D and trimming come from the DNA. This sample has about 98,000 clones, with 82% found just once. This clone was detected only a few times. The TCR sequence derives from a man aged 65 to 79 with active or convalescent COVID-19. Sample: peripheral blood.

Here the CDR3 reads CASSDPGKGIYF. The CDR3 nucleotides are TGTGCCAGCAGTGACCCCGGGAAAGGCATATATTTT. The chain is built from TRBV6-1 and TRBJ1-3; D gene unclear. Trimming took 3 bases from V and 12 from J, leaving 12 bases between them. The CDR3 covers 12 residues. Germline CDR1 reads MNHNS; CDR2 reads SASEGT.